This T cell receptor (beta chain) was found in a study of synovial regulatory T cells in juvenile arthritis (dated by TCRdb to the mid-2010s). A note on the overall study: Of the sequenced patients, about six received methotrexate, one received methotrexate plus infliximab, three were therapy-naive, and one had no treatment information. The TCR repertoire comparisons covered Treg and Teff subsets from some 10 JIA patients with active disease. Effector T cell subsets were also sequenced in the study cohort for comparisons, but only blood and synovial fluid Treg cells are covered by the Treg dataset alone. Using matched patient samples, the researchers compared TCRbeta CDR3 repertoires across three groups: blood iaTreg cells, other blood Treg cells and synovial fluid Treg cells.

For this clone: This clone's antigen is unknown.

The method behind the library was the immunoSEQ multiplex PCR assay. TCRbeta CDR3 sequencing was carried out by Adaptive Biotechnologies. Concerning the study's data processing: Repertoire similarity was assessed with the Chao-modified Jaccard index and with the median clonotype overlap from 200 random subsamples of equal sample size. The similarity analyses were run on either productive nucleotide sequences or amino acid sequences translated in silico. Hierarchical clustering with single linkage and t-SNE based on Chao-modified Jaccard distances were used to compare repertoires. Repertoire diversity was assessed with the Renyi index over a range of alpha values after the sample sizes were normalised. TCRdb mirrors the immuneACCESS table, restricted to in-frame sequences. Some clones are absent from its copies; in checked studies, under half trace to an unresolved V gene, and the reason for the others is unknown. V and J calls and clone size are as listed in that table; D and trimming were resolved from the DNA. The sample's records list roughly 7,300 clones. The top ten clones comprise approximately 1.8% of the sample.

TCR repertoires were obtained from 11 juvenile idiopathic arthritis patients with active disease who had not reached inactive disease, of whom 3 were polyarticular and 8 were oligoarticular. The TCR-sequenced patients had a median age of approximately 10 years (range about 2.1-25) and median disease duration of about seven years (range 0.2-19.1). Samples for TCR repertoire analysis were collected at two centres in Italy. Peripheral blood mononuclear cells were separated using a Histopaque-1077 density gradient and frozen in approximately 90% FCS with 10% DMSO. The CDR3 has 15 amino acids, counting the end cysteine and phenylalanine. The coding DNA is unavailable. CDR1 SSHAT and CDR2 FNYEAQ are derived from the germline V gene (reference sequence). What the research found in general, with its limitations: Synovial Treg cells shared more CDR3 sequences with iaTreg cells than with other blood Treg cells, and Chao-Jaccard similarity confirmed that synovial Treg cells were more closely related to iaTreg cells. Compared with other blood Treg cells, blood iaTreg cells had lower TCR diversity, a finding consistent with antigen-driven expansion. Across patients, iaTreg TCR repertoires were largely private and overlapped partially with synovial Teff repertoires and blood CPL repertoires.

The chain is encoded by TRBV7-7 joined to TRBJ1-2; TCRdb designates TRBD1, a call that cannot be tested without DNA. The sample taken for sequencing was Treg cells from blood. The cell subset or site label corresponds to: remaining (HLA-DR-negative) circulating blood Treg cells. This receptor was obtained from a donor aged 2-30 years with juvenile idiopathic arthritis. The CDR3 sequence is CASSFRGDLISGYTF. Where the CDR3 stops, the reference TRBV7-7 and TRBJ1-2 genes take over; the full variable domain is GAGVSQSPRYKVTKRGQDVTLRCDPISSHATLYWYQQALGQGPEFLTYFNYEAQPDKSGLPSDRFSAERPEGSISTLTIQRTEQRDSAMYRCASSFRGDLISGYTFGSGTRLTVV.